A single sample gave rise to the 8 T cell receptor beta chains below, sequenced in a study of blood T cell repertoires in COVID-19. The method was immunoSEQ multiplex PCR; TCRdb's version includes in-frame clones alone and lacks a portion of them. The sample holds roughly 230,000 clones, roughly 84% seen once. Sequencing input: peripheral blood. The receptors stem from a woman aged 50 to 60 with acute or convalescent COVID-19.

This chain uses TRBV10-3 with TRBJ2-3; 7 bases line up with TRBD1. With 8 bases clipped from V and 2 bases from J, the junction kept 7 bases outside the gene matches. From germline, CDR1 is ENHRY and CDR2 SYGVKD. The CDR3 spans 14 residues. CDR3 residues: CAIEPGGNTDTQYF. The CDR3 nucleotides read TGTGCCATCGAGCCAGGGGGAAACACAGATACGCAGTATTTT.

The chain couples TRBV7-2 to TRBJ2-1; 9 nucleotides align to TRBD2. Per the germline V gene, CDR1 is SGHTA and CDR2 is FQGNSA. This CDR3 spans 15 amino acids. V lost 2 bases to trimming and J lost 8 bases; unmatched junction nucleotides: 7. The chain's CDR3 is CASSLIAGVYHEQFF. The CDR3 nucleotides read TGTGCCAGCAGCTTAATAGCGGGAGTTTACCATGAGCAGTTCTTC.

This clone was observed a handful of times. The genes are TRBV19 and TRBJ1-2, with D possibly matching TRBD1 (5 bases). The length of the CDR3 is 13 residues. Germline V lookup: CDR1 LNHDA, CDR2 SQIVND (reference sequence). Trimming took off 7 bases at V and 1 base at J, with 10 bases between the two ends. The CDR3 bases are TGTGCCAGTACAGGGTTACTTAACTATGGCTACACCTTC. Translating gives CASTGLLNYGYTF. Based on the CDR3 plus reference TRBV19 and TRBJ1-2, the full variable domain is DGGITQSPKYLFRKEGQNVTLSCEQNLNHDAMYWYRQDPGQGLRLIYYSQIVNDFQKGDIAEGYSVSREKKESFPLTVTSAQKNPTAFYLCASTGLLNYGYTFGSGTRLTVV.

This clone showed up just once. The chain uses TRBV5-1 and TRBJ1-3; D perhaps matches TRBD1 (6 bases). V was pared by 8 bases and J by 0 bases, with 12 bases between. Germline CDR1 SGHRS, CDR2 YFSETQ. CDR3 length: 14 amino acids. The CDR3 bases are TGCGCCAGGGGAGAGACAGGCTCTGGAAACACCATATATTTT. Its translation: CARGETGSGNTIYF.

The V gene is TRBV19, the J gene TRBJ1-3; D is unresolved. CDR1 is LNHDA and CDR2 is SQIVND in the germline V gene (reference sequence). V lost 7 bases to trimming and J lost 1 base, with 11 bases between them. The CDR3 has 14 amino acids. As DNA, the CDR3 is TGTGCCAGTATCCCCATCCTATCTGGAAACACCATATATTTT. Translating gives CASIPILSGNTIYF.

This clone was picked up one time. V is TRBV28 and J is TRBJ2-2; perhaps TRBD2 as D (6 bases). With 3 bases removed from V and 6 bases from J, the gap between germline ends came to 8 bases. The CDR3 has 13 amino acids. CDR1 MDHEN and CDR2 SYDVKM come from the germline V gene. The CDR3 DNA reads as TGTGCCAGCAGTTTTGGGGGGTCCGGGGAGCTGTTTTTT. Protein: CASSFGGSGELFF.

The chain recombines TRBV5-4 with TRBJ1-6, with a tentative D call TRBD1 (5 bases). The CDR3 length is 13 residues. Trimming took off 1 base at V and 8 bases at J, with 7 bases between the two ends. Germline V lookup: CDR1 SGHNT, CDR2 YYREEE (reference sequence). Here the CDR3 reads CASSLSRDSPLHF. CDR3 DNA sequence: TGTGCCAGCAGCTTGTCCAGGGATTCACCCCTCCACTTT. Supplemented by reference TRBV5-4 and TRBJ1-6, the full variable domain reads ETGVTQSPTHLIKTRGQQVTLRCSSQSGHNTVSWYQQALGQGPQFIFQYYREEENGRGNFPPRFSGLQFPNYSSELNVNALELDDSALYLCASSLSRDSPLHFGNGTRLTVT.

The chain employs TRBV6-4 and TRBJ2-1, with D maybe TRBD2 (7 bases). The CDR3 spans 15 residues. The V end lost 3 bases, the J end lost 9 bases, and 18 bases lay between the germline ends. Germline-derived CDR1 and CDR2 are MRHNA and SNTAGT. The CDR3 sequence is CASSESGGSFSEQFF. CDR3 in DNA: TGTGCCAGCAGTGAATCGGGGGGCAGTTTCAGTGAGCAGTTCTTC.